The text below deals with one TCR beta chain. Other DNA sequences in this specimen translate into the identical CDR3. Only in-frame clones appear in the TCRdb table, and some are missing; sequencing was by immunoSEQ multiplex PCR. The sample lists approximately 490,000 clones, 88% occurring once. Recruitment covered roughly 22 US areas and drew participants whose ages spanned roughly 18 to 100 years. These data originate in a study of blood T cell repertoires in COVID-19. This CDR3 is 15 amino acids long. CDR1 KGHSH and CDR2 LQKENI come from the germline V gene. The V gene lost 0 bases and the J gene lost 2 bases, with 8 bases spanning the gap.

The rearrangement uses TRBV18 and TRBJ1-3; D unclear. The sequenced sample was PBMCs or T cells enriched from blood (not recorded which). The clonotype comes from a woman in her sixties or seventies who had recovered from COVID-19. CDR3 protein: CASSPPGGAGNTIYF. The CDR3, as DNA: TGTGCCAGCTCACCACCGGGAGGTGCTGGAAACACCATATATTTT.